This entry describes one TCR beta chain. These data belong to a study of cytomegalovirus exposure and HLA in healthy donors. Background on the study: There were 300 to 400 genotyped donors. Of these, roughly 84% fell in the genetic ancestry cluster associated with self-reported Caucasian donors.

A multiplex PCR was run with 60 Vbeta primers and 13 Jbeta primers. Profiled with immunoSEQ multiplex PCR; TCRdb holds only in-frame clones, not every one. The data show around 140,000 clones, with approximately 82% seen just once and about 3.1% held by the top ten. Germline V CDR1 and CDR2: SGHTS, YDEGEE. V was shortened by 1 base and J by 2 bases, with 12 bases between the two germline ends. The CDR3 has 15 amino acids. Healthy bone marrow donors formed the donor group. There were likely unrecorded immune exposures, though donors were nominally healthy when sampled. Sequenced material: PBMCs. The source of this sequence is a man aged 40-50 years in good health and CMV-seronegative. V gene TRBV5-8 combines with J gene TRBJ1-2; D is undetermined. The DNA of the CDR3 is TGTGCCAGCAGCTTGCCGGACTCCCGGAACTATGGCTACACCTTC. It is translated as CASSLPDSRNYGYTF.